A selection of T cell receptor beta chains follows, all from one sample in a study of Ad26.COV2.S vaccination and SARS-CoV-2 variants. TCRdb's copy holds only in-frame clones and misses some; the assay was immunoSEQ multiplex PCR. Among under 500,000 clones listed, around 92% were seen once. This sample comprised peripheral blood, obtained in a trial of Ad26.COV2.S vaccine versus placebo. The receptors stem from a person aged 18-60 years who received the Ad26.COV2.S COVID-19 vaccine or a placebo. CDR3s include the opening cysteine and the closing phenylalanine or tryptophan. The D gene is left open where the match is weak. Where a row states a size, it is once, few, many or the class of an expanded clone; other rows omit it.

d_call | j_call | clone_size | v_call | cdr3_nt | cdr3_aa
NA | TRBJ1-1 | NA | TRBV10-1 | TGCGCCAGCAGCGAGGAGCGGGGGGGCATTTGGGGCACTGAAGCTTTCTTT | CASSEERGGIWGTEAFF
NA | TRBJ2-2 | NA | TRBV2 | TGTGCCAGCAGTGAAGCGCTCAGGGGAACCGGGGAGCTGTTTTTT | CASSEALRGTGELFF
NA | TRBJ2-7 | NA | TRBV30 | TGTGCCTGGAGTGGCAGGATATACGAGCAGTACTTC | CAWSGRIYEQYF
TRBD2 | TRBJ2-5 | NA | TRBV4-1 | TGCGCCAGCAGCCAAGGCAGGGACTACGGGCGGGGTTTAGAGACCCAGTACTTC | CASSQGRDYGRGLETQYF
TRBD2 | TRBJ2-7 | NA | TRBV7-6 | TGTGCCAGCAGCTTAAGGCCGGGACTAGCGGGGGGGAGCTCCTACGAGCAGTACTTC | CASSLRPGLAGGSSYEQYF
NA | TRBJ1-4 | NA | TRBV27 | TGTGCCAGCAGTTTATCGGGGCAGGGTTTTGAAAAACTGTTTTTT | CASSLSGQGFEKLFF
TRBD1 | TRBJ1-2 | few | TRBV7-9 | TGTGCCAGCAGCTTAGGGGAGGGGGCGCTTTATGGCTACACCTTC | CASSLGEGALYGYTF
TRBD2 | TRBJ2-6 | NA | TRBV28 | TGTGCCAGCAGTCCCGGGGTAGCGGGGGGCTCTGGGGCCAACGTCCTGACTTTC | CASSPGVAGGSGANVLTF
TRBD2 | TRBJ2-1 | NA | TRBV19 | TGTGCCAGTAGTATAGGGAACGGGGGGACTGAGCAGTTCTTC | CASSIGNGGTEQFF
TRBD2 | TRBJ2-7 | NA | TRBV5-1 | TGCGCCAGCAGAGGCGGGGGGCCCGCCTACGAGCAGTACTTC | CASRGGGPAYEQYF
NA | TRBJ2-7 | NA | TRBV6-2/TRBV6-3 | TGTGCCAGCAGTTCCCTTGGGCCAGGGCCAGCCTACGAGCAGTACTTC | CASSSLGPGPAYEQYF
NA | TRBJ1-6 | NA | TRBV12-5 | TGTGCTAGTGGCTCCAAGGGTGGGGTACATAATTCACCCCTCCACTTT | CASGSKGGVHNSPLHF
TRBD1 | TRBJ2-7 | NA | TRBV28 | TGTGCCAGCAGCCCGGGGGGACAGGGTTACGAGCAGTACTTC | CASSPGGQGYEQYF
TRBD1 | TRBJ1-5 | NA | TRBV25-1 | TGTGCCAGCAGGGGGTCGTTCGGGACAGGCGATCAGCCCCAGCATTTT | CASRGSFGTGDQPQHF
TRBD2 | TRBJ2-3 | once | TRBV10-1 | TGCGCCAGCAGTGAGGTTGGGAGGGGTACCACAGATACGCAGTATTTT | CASSEVGRGTTDTQYF